Below, 30 T cell receptor beta chains from the same sample are listed, as sequenced in a study of blood T cells in healthy people across ages. It was with a sample-barcoded 5' primer and a J-beta primer mix that a second PCR of roughly 7 to 12 cycles was run. One entry per CDR3 protein results from TCRdb running MiXCR on the 5' RACE reads. The table lists hundreds of thousands of distinct CDR3 sequences, 20% to 25% of them singletons. These sequences were also reported in another study, on T cells of mothers and their children.

Sequences were obtained from blood. The receptor set was obtained from a boy aged 5-17 years in good health.

The chain recombines TRBV15 with TRBJ2-1; D unclear. The CDR3 runs to 16 residues. The V gene's germline CDR1 is LNHNV and CDR2 YYDKDF (reference sequence). V was trimmed by 3 bases and J by 0 bases, leaving 12 bases between them. The CDR3 DNA follows: TGTGCCACCAGCAGGGTACTGAGAAGCTCCTACAATGAGCAGTTCTTC. Its protein product is CATSRVLRSSYNEQFF. The variable domain in full, with the rest retrieved from reference TRBV15 and TRBJ2-1, is DAMVIQNPRYQVTQFGKPVTLSCSQTLNHNVMYWYQQKSSQAPKLLFHYYDKDFNNEADTPDNFQSRRPNTSFCFLDIRSPGLGDTAMYLCATSRVLRSSYNEQFFGPGTRLTVL.

The V call is TRBV6-5, the J call TRBJ2-7; TRBD1 agrees at 12 bases. Per germline, CDR1 MNHEY and CDR2 SVGAGI. V shed 6 bases, J shed 2 bases, and the junction held 8 bases outside the gene matches. The CDR3 loop spans 16 amino acids. The CDR3 protein is CASSRFRDRGPYEQYF. CDR3 DNA sequence: TGTGCCAGCAGCCGGTTCCGGGACAGGGGGCCCTACGAGCAGTACTTC.

This clonotype showed up just a few times. The chain is built from TRBV7-2 and TRBJ2-4; the match to TRBD2 covers 9 bases. Germline values: CDR1 SGHTA, CDR2 FQGNSA. CDR3 length: 17 amino acids. Germline trimming cut 3 bases from V and 6 bases from J; bases unmatched to any gene: 12. CDR3 amino acids: CASSFWGVAGVGNIQYF. The CDR3 coding sequence is TGTGCCAGCAGCTTCTGGGGGGTAGCGGGAGTGGGAAACATTCAGTACTTC.

This clonotype was detected a few times. This chain connects TRBV20-1 to TRBJ2-5; the D call may be TRBD1 or TRBD2 (7 bases each). The germline V and J ends were trimmed by 0 bases and 9 bases, with 20 bases remaining between them. The CDR3 extends over 15 amino acids. Germline CDR1 and CDR2: DFQATT and SNEGSKA (reference sequence). CDR3: CSARDSAGGARAQYF. The CDR3 nucleotides read TGCAGTGCTAGAGATTCGGCAGGGGGGGCAAGGGCCCAGTACTTC.

This chain connects TRBV20-1 to TRBJ2-7; possibly TRBD1 for D (6 bases). The germline CDR1 and CDR2 sequences are DFQATT and SNEGSKA (reference sequence). Trimming shortened V by 3 bases and J by 0 bases, and 12 bases separated the two germline ends. The CDR3 length is 14 residues. DNA of the CDR3: TGCAGTGCTAGTACAGGGATAGGCTCCTACGAGCAGTACTTC. It encodes CSASTGIGSYEQYF.

This clonotype was detected a few times. One end of the junction does not line up with germline, which may come from a read error. The J gene is TRBJ2-1, the V gene TRBV6-1, with D perhaps TRBD2 (6 bases). In germline, CDR1 is MNHNS, CDR2 SASEGT. The CDR3 totals 10 residues. The CDR3 region is CASSSRTTLF. The DNA of the CDR3 is TGTGCCAGCAGTTCCCGGACTACGCTCTTC.

This clonotype was seen a few times. The chain couples TRBV29-1 to TRBJ1-2; D uncertain. The V end lost 4 bases, the J end lost 4 bases, and 13 bases lay between the germline ends. This CDR3 is 13 amino acids long. Germline V gene sequence: CDR1 SQVTM, CDR2 ANQGSEA. CDR3 region: CSVVRNQGYGYTF. The CDR3 nucleotides are TGCAGCGTTGTGCGGAACCAAGGCTATGGCTACACCTTC.

The rearrangement links TRBV7-2 to TRBJ1-3; no reliable D call. Germline-derived CDR1 and CDR2 are SGHTA and FQGNSA. The CDR3 spans 15 residues. Trimming cost V 5 bases and J 0 bases, with 11 bases left between them. CDR3 residues: CASSRNGPSGNTIYF. CDR3 bases: TGTGCCAGCAGCCGAAACGGGCCCTCTGGAAACACCATATATTTT. The variable domain in full, completed from reference TRBV7-2 and TRBJ1-3, reads GAGVSQSPSNKVTEKGKDVELRCDPISGHTALYWYRQSLGQGLEFLIYFQGNSAPDKSGLPSDRFSAERTGGSVSTLTIQRTQQEDSAVYLCASSRNGPSGNTIYFGEGSWLTVV.

The chain links TRBV29-1 to TRBJ2-5; the D is unclear. Trimming removed 7 bases from V and 2 bases from J, with 17 bases in between. In germline, CDR1 is SQVTM, CDR2 ANQGSEA. The CDR3 totals 14 residues. The CDR3 nucleotides are TGCAGCGCCAATAGGTTGATTAGGCAAGAGACCCAGTACTTC. It yields the protein CSANRLIRQETQYF.

The rearrangement links TRBV14 to TRBJ2-7; possibly TRBD1 for D (6 bases). V lost 2 bases and J lost 0, with 14 bases in between. CDR3 length: 16 residues. Germline V lookup: CDR1 SGHDN, CDR2 FVKESK. For the CDR3, the DNA is TGTGCCAGCAGCCAACTCGACCGGGACATCTCCTACGAGCAGTACTTC. Translated, it gives CASSQLDRDISYEQYF.

This clonotype came up a few times. CDR3 sequence: CATPSMVTPDTQYF. CDR3 DNA: TGTGCCACTCCCTCGATGGTAACCCCAGATACGCAGTATTTT. The V call is TRBV24-1, the J call TRBJ2-3; no reliable D call. The CDR3 has 14 amino acids. Germline values: CDR1 KGHDR, CDR2 SFDVKD. V lost 10 bases to trimming and J lost 4 bases, with 17 bases between them.

This clonotype occurred once. The chain couples TRBV29-1 to TRBJ2-7; 12 positions agree with TRBD1. V trimming: 7 bases; J trimming: 6 bases; junction bases outside the gene matches: 4. The germline V gene has CDR1 SQVTM and CDR2 ANQGSEA. The CDR3 is made up of 12 amino acids. This CDR3 reads CSARDRGLEQYF. The CDR3 region has the DNA TGCAGCGCTCGGGACAGGGGGCTCGAGCAGTACTTC.

The chain recombines TRBV3-1 with TRBJ2-5; 7 nucleotides agree with TRBD2. TRBJ2-1 matches the DNA end more closely, so the J call is doubtful. The CDR3 loop spans 16 amino acids. Germline CDR1 and CDR2: LGHDT and YNNKEL (reference sequence). The CDR3 bases are TGTGCCAGCAGCCAGGACCCCGGAGCGGGAAGCTATGAGCAGTTCTTC. It codes for CASSQDPGAGSYEQFF.

This sequence joins TRBV4-2 and TRBJ2-2; 7 bases fit TRBD1. Germline CDR1 reads LGHNA; CDR2 reads YNFKEQ. The CDR3 loop spans 16 amino acids. J gave up 6 bases and V 3 bases, and 10 bases lay outside the gene matches. In DNA form, the CDR3 reads TGTGCCAGCAGCCATCTTTTCGGGACAGTCGCCGGGGAGCTGTTTTTT. Encoded protein: CASSHLFGTVAGELFF.

This clonotype was seen more than once but under ten times. The chain joins TRBV4-3 to TRBJ1-2; D uncertain. The CDR3 consists of 13 residues. CDR1 LGHNA and CDR2 YSLEER come from the germline V gene. V was clipped by 4 bases and J by 2 bases, with 8 bases between them. Written as DNA, the CDR3 is TGCGCCAGCAGCCGCGCGGTAAACTATGGCTACACCTTC. Its translation is CASSRAVNYGYTF.

This clonotype has just a few counts. The chain links TRBV7-8 to TRBJ1-3, with a tentative D call TRBD1 (6 bases). Germline CDR1 reads SGHVS; CDR2 reads FQNEAQ. Trimming removed 4 bases from V and 3 bases from J, with 10 bases in between. This CDR3 comprises 14 residues. The CDR3 here is CASSSGGSGNTIYF. The DNA for the CDR3 is TGTGCCAGCAGCTCTGGGGGCAGTGGAAACACCATATATTTT. Full variable domain (rest looked up from reference TRBV7-8 and TRBJ1-3): GAGVSQSPRYKVAKRGQDVALRCDPISGHVSLFWYQQALGQGPEFLTYFQNEAQLDKSGLPSDRFFAERPEGSVSTLKIQRTQQEDSAVYLCASSSGGSGNTIYFGEGSWLTVV.

V usage is TRBV12-3 or TRBV12-4 and J usage is TRBJ2-4; 8 bases agree with TRBD1. This CDR3 has 15 amino acids. J lost 6 bases, V lost 2 bases, and 6 bases had no gene match. The CDR3 bases are TGTGCCAGCAGTTTATCAGGGGGCGCGAGAAACATTCAGTACTTC. Translation: CASSLSGGARNIQYF.

This clonotype showed up just a few times. This chain connects TRBV3-1 to TRBJ2-5, with 8 bases aligning to TRBD2. CDR1 and CDR2 from the germline V gene are LGHDT and YNNKEL (reference sequence). Trimming cost V 4 bases and J 4 bases; bases outside gene matches: 5. The CDR3 contains 14 residues. The CDR3 reads CASSRRGAGETQYF. Here the CDR3 DNA reads TGTGCCAGCAGCCGGCGGGGGGCAGGAGAGACCCAGTACTTC.

This sequence joins TRBV20-1 and TRBJ2-1; TRBD2 might be the D (6 bases). Germline-derived CDR1 and CDR2 are DFQATT and SNEGSKA (reference sequence). V was shortened by 0 bases and J by 1 base, with 13 bases between the two germline ends. The CDR3 totals 16 residues. This chain's CDR3 is CSARDWGELSYNEQFF. Here the CDR3 DNA reads TGCAGTGCTAGAGATTGGGGGGAGTTGTCCTACAATGAGCAGTTCTTC.

This clonotype has more than one count but fewer than ten. The chain uses TRBV29-1 and TRBJ1-1, with D possibly being TRBD1 (6 bases). From germline, CDR1 is SQVTM and CDR2 ANQGSEA. V was pared by 7 bases and J by 1 base, with 10 bases between. CDR3 length: 12 residues. CDR3 sequence (DNA): TGCAGCGCTCTGACAGGGAACACTGAAGCTTTCTTT. It translates to CSALTGNTEAFF. Full variable domain (rest looked up from reference TRBV29-1 and TRBJ1-1): SAVISQKPSRDICQRGTSLTIQCQVDSQVTMMFWYRQQPGQSLTLIATANQGSEATYESGFVIDKFPISRPNLTFSTLTVSNMSPEDSSIYLCSALTGNTEAFFGQGTRLTVV.

V is TRBV24-1 and J is TRBJ2-1; D is perhaps TRBD1 (7 bases). CDR3 length: 16 residues. The V end was cut by 1 base, the J end by 7 bases, with 16 bases between. CDR1 is KGHDR, CDR2 SFDVKD, per germline. The CDR3 loop reads CATSDFGGGLENEQFF. CDR3 nucleotide sequence: TGTGCCACCAGTGATTTCGGAGGGGGCCTCGAAAATGAGCAGTTCTTC.

V and J are TRBV5-1 and TRBJ2-5, with D possibly matching TRBD1 (7 bases). CDR1 and CDR2 from the germline V gene are SGHRS and YFSETQ. The CDR3 consists of 14 residues. Deletions cut 7 bases from V and 5 bases from J, with 18 bases between. CDR3 nucleotides: TGCGCCAGCGCCACAGGAGGGGGCGAGGAGACCCAGTACTTC. It encodes CASATGGGEETQYF.

The V and J genes are TRBV6-2 or TRBV6-3 and TRBJ2-5; 11 bases fit TRBD2. The DNA matches TRBJ2-1 better at its end, which makes the J call doubtful. CDR1 is MNHEY and CDR2 is SVGEGT in the germline V gene. The CDR3 sequence is 16 residues long. CDR3 sequence reads: CASSRLAGQLGDEQFF. The CDR3 DNA is TGTGCCAGCAGTAGACTAGCGGGGCAACTGGGGGATGAGCAGTTCTTC.

This rearrangement joins TRBV12-3 or TRBV12-4 to TRBJ2-5; D unresolved. The CDR3 has 14 residues. Deletions cut 5 bases from V and 2 bases from J, with 12 bases between. CDR3 nucleotide sequence: TGTGCCAGCAGTCAGAGACCTGGACAAGAGACCCAGTACTTC. Translated, it gives CASSQRPGQETQYF.

V and J are TRBV29-1 and TRBJ2-5; 12 bases are shared with TRBD2. The J call could be wrong; TRBJ2-1 is a better fit for the DNA end. Germline V gene lookup returns CDR1 SQVTM and CDR2 ANQGSEA. This CDR3 contains 19 residues. This CDR3 reads CSVGETWTSGNGAGNEQFF. The CDR3 DNA is TGCAGCGTTGGAGAAACCTGGACTAGCGGGAATGGGGCGGGGAATGAGCAGTTCTTC.

The sample holds a few counts of this clonotype. The CDR3 DNA sequence: TGTGCCAGCAGCCGCTTGGTGGGGGAACCTAACAATGAGCAGTTCTTC. Translation: CASSRLVGEPNNEQFF. The chain has TRBV13 and TRBJ2-1; D may be TRBD1 or TRBD2 (5 bases each). Germline CDR1 is PRHDT and CDR2 is FYEKMQ (reference sequence). Trimming pared 5 bases from V and 5 bases from J, leaving 19 bases between. CDR3 size: 16 residues.

The J gene is TRBJ2-5, the V gene TRBV20-1, with 11 bases lining up with TRBD2. J was trimmed by 5 bases and V by 6 bases; bases with no gene match: 17. Germline V CDR1 and CDR2: DFQATT, SNEGSKA (reference sequence). The CDR3 contains 17 residues. CDR3 DNA sequence: TGCAGTGCCCTGGGACTAGCGGCCTCCTTGTATGGGGAGACCCAGTACTTC. Its protein is CSALGLAASLYGETQYF.

This clonotype was detected a few times. The chain recombines TRBV20-1 with TRBJ2-7; 7 bases fit TRBD1. Germline V lookup: CDR1 DFQATT, CDR2 SNEGSKA (reference sequence). Trimming cost V 0 bases and J 0 bases; bases outside gene matches: 2. The CDR3 spans 14 residues. The CDR3 reads CSARDRDSSYEQYF. As DNA, the CDR3 is TGCAGTGCTAGAGATCGGGACAGCTCCTACGAGCAGTACTTC.

V is TRBV25-1 and J is TRBJ2-3; 11 nucleotides align to TRBD2. Germline V lookup: CDR1 MGHDK, CDR2 SYGVNS. V shed 8 bases, J shed 2 bases, and the junction held 6 bases outside the gene matches. CDR3 length: 15 residues. CDR3 amino acids: CASDPSGGNTDTQYF. CDR3 in DNA: TGTGCCAGCGATCCTAGCGGGGGGAACACAGATACGCAGTATTTT.

A remark on this clonotype: One end of the junction varies from germline; a read error may be responsible. The chain employs TRBV7-9 and TRBJ1-2; D is possibly TRBD1 (5 bases). This CDR3 is built from 13 residues. CDR1 and CDR2 (germline): SEHNR, FQNEAQ (reference sequence). CDR3 residues: CASSPGTHYGCTF. CDR3 sequence (DNA): TGTGCCAGCAGCCCCGGGACCCACTATGGCTGCACCTTC. Supplemented by reference TRBV7-9 and TRBJ1-2, the full variable domain reads DTGVSQNPRHKITKRGQNVTFRCDPISEHNRLYWYRQTLGQGPEFLTYFQNEAQLEKSRLLSDRFSAERPKGSFSTLEIQRTEQGDSAMYLCASSPGTHYGCTFGSGTRLTVV.